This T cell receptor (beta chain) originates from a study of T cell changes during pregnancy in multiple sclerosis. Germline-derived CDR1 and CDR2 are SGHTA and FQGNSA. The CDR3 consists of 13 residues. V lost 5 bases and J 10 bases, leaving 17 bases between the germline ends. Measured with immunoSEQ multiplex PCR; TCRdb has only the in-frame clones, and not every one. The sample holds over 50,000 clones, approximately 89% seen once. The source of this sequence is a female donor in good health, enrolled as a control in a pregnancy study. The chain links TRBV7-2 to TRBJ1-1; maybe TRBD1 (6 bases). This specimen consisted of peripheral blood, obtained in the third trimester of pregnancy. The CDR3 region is CASSNRQGMAAFF. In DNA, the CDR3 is TGTGCCAGCAGCAATCGCCAGGGGATGGCAGCTTTCTTT.